The sequence of this T cell receptor beta chain was determined in a study of T cell responses to AZD1222 COVID-19 vaccine. Overall study results and limits: Nearly half of unique spike-specific TCRs reportedly avoided B.1.351 and B.1.1.7 mutated regions. Clonal diversity may have been underestimated in mostly white British donors.

CDR1 is MDHEN and CDR2 is SYDVKM in the germline V gene. V gave up 2 bases and J gave up 6 bases; unmatched junction bases: 6. The CDR3 totals 16 residues. Here immunoSEQ multiplex PCR was the method, and the copy in TCRdb shows in-frame clones only, minus some. The sample records 150,000 to 200,000 clones, 85% to 95% being singletons. Notes on this clone: Its antigen is undetermined.

This clonotype was sampled from an adult in good health. V and J are TRBV28 and TRBJ1-6; 8 bases match TRBD1. This specimen was peripheral blood, taken on day 0 of AZD1222 vaccination. Written as DNA, the CDR3 is TGTGCCAGCAGTTTAATCGGACAGGGAACTAATTCACCCCTCCACTTT. Residues: CASSLIGQGTNSPLHF.